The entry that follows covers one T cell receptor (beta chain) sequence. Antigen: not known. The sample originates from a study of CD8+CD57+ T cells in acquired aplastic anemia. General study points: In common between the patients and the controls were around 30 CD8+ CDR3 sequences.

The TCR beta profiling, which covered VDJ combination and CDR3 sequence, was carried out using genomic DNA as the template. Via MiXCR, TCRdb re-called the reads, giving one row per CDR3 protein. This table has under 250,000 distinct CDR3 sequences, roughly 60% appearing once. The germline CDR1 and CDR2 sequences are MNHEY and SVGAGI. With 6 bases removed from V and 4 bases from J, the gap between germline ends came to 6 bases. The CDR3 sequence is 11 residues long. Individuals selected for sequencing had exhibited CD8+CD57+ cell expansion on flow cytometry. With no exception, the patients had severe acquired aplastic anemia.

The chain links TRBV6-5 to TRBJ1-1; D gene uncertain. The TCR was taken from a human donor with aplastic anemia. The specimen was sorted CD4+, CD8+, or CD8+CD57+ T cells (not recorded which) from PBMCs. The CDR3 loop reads CASRAGTEAFF. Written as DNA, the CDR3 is TGTGCCAGCAGGGCAGGCACTGAAGCTTTCTTT.